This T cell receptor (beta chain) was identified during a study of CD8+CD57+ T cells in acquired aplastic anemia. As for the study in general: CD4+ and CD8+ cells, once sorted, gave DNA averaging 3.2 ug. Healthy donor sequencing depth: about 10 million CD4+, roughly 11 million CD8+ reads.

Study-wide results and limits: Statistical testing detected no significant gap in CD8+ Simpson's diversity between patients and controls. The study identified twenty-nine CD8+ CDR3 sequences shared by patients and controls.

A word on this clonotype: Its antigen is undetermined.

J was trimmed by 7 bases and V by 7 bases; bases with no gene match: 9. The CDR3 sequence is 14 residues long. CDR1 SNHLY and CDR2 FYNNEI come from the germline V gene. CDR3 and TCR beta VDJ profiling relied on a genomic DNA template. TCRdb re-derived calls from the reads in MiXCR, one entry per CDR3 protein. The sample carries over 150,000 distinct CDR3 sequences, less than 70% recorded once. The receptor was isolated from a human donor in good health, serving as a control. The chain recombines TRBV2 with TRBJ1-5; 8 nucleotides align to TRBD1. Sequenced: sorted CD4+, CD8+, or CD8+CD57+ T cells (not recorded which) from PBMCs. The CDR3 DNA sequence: TGTGCCAGCATGAAAGACAGGGGCGGACAGCCCCAGCATTTT. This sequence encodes CASMKDRGGQPQHF.